The entry below gives a single T cell receptor beta chain sequence along with its context. Its antigen is as yet unknown. The data were obtained in a study of CD8 T cells in ankylosing spondylitis. With molecular barcodes, quantitative 5'-RACE was used to make the TCR beta libraries. Using its own MiXCR run on the 5' RACE reads, TCRdb lists one record per CDR3 protein. In the table there are a few hundred thousand distinct CDR3 sequences, about a fifth of which are singletons. Germline lookup yields CDR1 SGDLS and CDR2 YYNGEE. The ends were cut back, 4 bases at V and 1 base at J, with 14 bases in the middle. The CDR3 has 15 amino acids. Overall study results and limits: There were earlier reports of some motif variants in reactive arthritis synovial fluid and blood. Clones that were linked to disease were CD8+ and were relatively rare in peripheral blood. One TCR beta motif, made up of about 8 highly homologous variants, appeared characteristic of ankylosing spondylitis blood. The study looked at matched synovial fluid samples from ankylosing spondylitis patients. Disease-linked clones were reported to be significantly enriched there.

The specimen sequenced was blood, either unsorted or a sorted T cell fraction (not recorded which). This sequence was found in a male donor with ankylosing spondylitis. The rearrangement joins TRBV9 to TRBJ1-1; a weak D match, TRBD1 (5 bases). CDR3 nucleotide sequence: TGTGCCAGCAGCCAGTCAGGGAGAGAGAACACTGAAGCTTTCTTT. This encodes CASSQSGRENTEAFF.